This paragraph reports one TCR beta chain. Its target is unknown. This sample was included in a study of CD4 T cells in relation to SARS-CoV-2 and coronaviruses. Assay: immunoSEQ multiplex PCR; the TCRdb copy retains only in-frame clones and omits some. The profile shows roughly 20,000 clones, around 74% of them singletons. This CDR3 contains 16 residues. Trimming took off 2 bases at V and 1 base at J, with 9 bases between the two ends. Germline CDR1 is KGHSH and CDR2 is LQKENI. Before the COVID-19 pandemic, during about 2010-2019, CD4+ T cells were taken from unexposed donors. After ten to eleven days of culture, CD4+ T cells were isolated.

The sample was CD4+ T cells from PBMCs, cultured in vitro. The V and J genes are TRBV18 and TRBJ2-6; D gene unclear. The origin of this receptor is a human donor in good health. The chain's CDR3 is CASSPWATSGANVLTF. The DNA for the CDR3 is TGTGCCAGCTCACCATGGGCTACGTCTGGGGCCAACGTCCTGACTTTC.